A single sample is the source of the 10 T cell receptor beta chains below, sequenced in a study of shared clonotypes between healthy human individuals. The method was immunoSEQ multiplex PCR; TCRdb's version includes in-frame clones alone and lacks a portion of them. Of about 1.5 million clones in the sample, under 99% were seen once. Sequencing was done on a sample of naive CD4+ T cells sorted from blood. Described subset: CD45RA+ positively selected. The receptors come from a man aged 25-45 years in good health.

The chain uses TRBV9 and TRBJ1-1, with 12 bases lining up with TRBD1. The J segment lost 6 bases and the V segment lost 1 base, leaving 10 bases of the junction unmatched. The germline CDR1 and CDR2 sequences are SGDLS and YYNGEE. The CDR3 is 17 residues long. DNA for the CDR3: TGTGCCAGCAGCGTAAGGGACAGGGGGCGAGGAGGGGCTGAAGCTTTCTTT. Translated: CASSVRDRGRGGAEAFF.

A remark on this clone: This sample includes further DNA sequences coding for the same CDR3. J is TRBJ2-5 and V is TRBV18; 7 bases match TRBD1. The J segment lost 3 bases and the V segment lost 0 bases, leaving 1 base of the junction unmatched. Germline V gives CDR1 KGHSH, CDR2 LQKENI. The CDR3 extends over 14 amino acids. CDR3 sequence (DNA): TGTGCCAGCTCACCACCAACAGGGGAAGAGACCCAGTACTTC. Its protein is CASSPPTGEETQYF.

The chain has TRBV7-9 and TRBJ2-3, with unresolved D. V was trimmed by 5 bases and J by 4 bases, leaving 7 bases between them. The CDR3 runs to 12 residues. Germline V CDR1 and CDR2: SEHNR, FQNEAQ (reference sequence). CDR3 nucleotides: TGTGCCAGCAGCCCAGAGGCAGATACGCAGTATTTT. It is translated as CASSPEADTQYF.

The chain employs TRBV30 and TRBJ2-7; D perhaps matches TRBD2 (5 bases). CDR3 length equals 14 residues. Germline CDR1 is GTSNPN and CDR2 is SVGIG (reference sequence). Trimming removed 2 bases at V and 6 bases at J, with 17 bases between. The CDR3 sequence is CAWSPPRLAAEQYF. The CDR3 nucleotides read TGTGCCTGGAGTCCGCCTCGCCTAGCTGCCGAGCAGTACTTC.

This chain joins TRBV2 and TRBJ1-4, with D possibly matching TRBD1 (5 bases). Germline V gene lookup returns CDR1 SNHLY and CDR2 FYNNEI. The CDR3 sequence is 11 residues long. Trimming cost V 6 bases and J 14 bases, with 13 bases left between them. The CDR3 loop reads CASRGEGNLFF. Here the CDR3 DNA reads TGTGCCAGCAGGGGGGAAGGGAATCTGTTTTTT.

V is TRBV6-5 and J is TRBJ2-2, with D tentatively TRBD1 (6 bases). Trimming stripped 6 bases from V and 5 bases from J, with 16 bases between. Germline V gene sequence: CDR1 MNHEY, CDR2 SVGAGI. This CDR3 is built from 15 residues. The CDR3 DNA reads as TGTGCCAGCAGAAAGGATCCCAGGGGTACCGGGGAGCTGTTTTTT. Amino acids: CASRKDPRGTGELFF.

This clone has a single count. The J gene is TRBJ2-2, the V gene TRBV30; 8 nucleotides line up with TRBD1. The CDR3 loop spans 16 amino acids. Germline V CDR1 and CDR2: GTSNPN, SVGIG (reference sequence). J gave up 6 bases and V 1 base, and 10 bases lay outside the gene matches. CDR3: CAWSDLGRGLAGELFF. In DNA, the CDR3 is TGTGCCTGGAGTGACCTGGGCAGGGGGCTGGCCGGGGAGCTGTTTTTT.

Comment on this clone: This sample also contains other DNA sequences that code for the same CDR3. The rearrangement links TRBV18 to TRBJ2-1, with 7 bases identical to TRBD1. Germline V gives CDR1 KGHSH, CDR2 LQKENI. The CDR3 has 13 residues. V gave up 5 bases and J gave up 5 bases; unmatched junction bases: 3. The CDR3 sequence is CASSAGTDNEQFF. CDR3 nucleotide sequence: TGTGCCAGCTCAGCCGGGACAGACAATGAGCAGTTCTTC. Together with reference TRBV18 and TRBJ2-1, the CDR3 gives the full variable domain: NAGVMQNPRHLVRRRGQEARLRCSPMKGHSHVYWYRQLPEEGLKFMVYLQKENIIDESGMPKERFSAEFPKEGPSILRIQQVVRGDSAAYFCASSAGTDNEQFFGPGTRLTVL.

The chain links TRBV15 to TRBJ2-1; possibly TRBD1 for D (6 bases). Germline-derived CDR1 and CDR2 are LNHNV and YYDKDF (reference sequence). Trimming left V 8 bases short and J 2 bases short, with 10 bases between. The CDR3 extends over 13 amino acids. CDR3: CATAQGTYNEQFF. The CDR3 DNA follows: TGTGCCACCGCGCAGGGGACCTACAATGAGCAGTTCTTC.

The V gene is TRBV28, the J gene TRBJ2-7; D not resolved. Looked up from germline, CDR1 is MDHEN and CDR2 is SYDVKM. V dropped 7 bases and J dropped 1 base, with 11 bases sitting between them. The CDR3 consists of 13 residues. CDR3 in DNA: TGTGCCAGCACTCGACCCGGGTCCTACGAGCAGTACTTC. This codes for CASTRPGSYEQYF.